This paragraph reports one T cell receptor (beta chain). It has no known antigen specificity. Nothing much larger sits one base from this clone, and base qualities are not available. The collaborating institutions used their own protocols to collect whole blood in K2EDTA tubes. For TCRbeta analysis, collaborators shipped samples in one of three forms: frozen whole blood, isolated PBMCs, or DNA extracted from either of those sample types. The data are from a study of blood T cell repertoires in COVID-19 (dated by TCRdb to 2018 to 2020). A note on the overall study: Collaborator samples came from the United States, Italy and Spain and covered acute and convalescent phases of COVID-19. The material from the prospective study consisted of cDNA or gDNA derived from T cells, B-cell-depleted T cells, or PBMCs. The dataset comprised deeply sampled blood TCRbeta repertoires from subjects exposed to, actively infected with, or recovered from COVID-19. A freely available public database, intended as a resource for researchers studying the immune response to SARS-CoV-2, is where the repertoires were released. Samples were obtained from the ongoing ImmuneRACE study (first 160 participants) and from over a thousand subjects provided by 6 global collaborators. Sample metadata almost always included a de-identified subject ID, COVID-19 status, age in years and sex. Where HLA class I and class II types were available, the types were taken from metadata supplied by the sample provider, not from assay-based typing.

TCRbeta CDR3 regions were amplified from genomic DNA by means of the immunoSEQ Assay, a bias-controlled multiplex PCR. Per the original workflow: Nucleated cell counts per sample were estimated from amplification of reference gene primers within the assay. Sequence reads were collapsed and filtered to measure the absolute abundance of every unique TCRbeta CDR3 rearrangement. For each sample, productive Simpson clonality was calculated by taking the square root of Simpson's diversity index across productive rearrangements. In its TCRdb copy, this immuneACCESS table keeps in-frame sequences only and misses some clones. Where compared with another copy, unresolved V genes explain less than half of these, and the others have no known cause. That table gives V, J and clone size, and the DNA gave D and trimming. The sample table records 200,000 to 250,000 clones; more than 80% of these occur just once. Roughly a tenth of the sample is taken by the ten largest.

The CDR3 runs 14 amino acids, cysteine and phenylalanine included. Of all the DNA, just the CDR3 is kept, 42 bases in frame from base 1. According to the germline V gene, CDR1 reads KGHDR and CDR2 reads SFDVKD. V ends up 5 bases short and J 2 bases short, with an unmatched junction base count of 3. Study-wide findings and limitations: The quantity of clinical and demographic metadata differed by source and by participant and was supplied without curation.

The chain was built from TRBV24-1 and TRBJ2-3, and TRBD2 matches 7 of the central bases. The receptor's source is an elderly woman with acute or convalescent COVID-19. Sequences were obtained from peripheral blood. Read as DNA, the sequence is TGTGCCACCAGTGCGCTAGCGGACACAGATACGCAGTATTTT. Its protein is CATSALADTDTQYF.